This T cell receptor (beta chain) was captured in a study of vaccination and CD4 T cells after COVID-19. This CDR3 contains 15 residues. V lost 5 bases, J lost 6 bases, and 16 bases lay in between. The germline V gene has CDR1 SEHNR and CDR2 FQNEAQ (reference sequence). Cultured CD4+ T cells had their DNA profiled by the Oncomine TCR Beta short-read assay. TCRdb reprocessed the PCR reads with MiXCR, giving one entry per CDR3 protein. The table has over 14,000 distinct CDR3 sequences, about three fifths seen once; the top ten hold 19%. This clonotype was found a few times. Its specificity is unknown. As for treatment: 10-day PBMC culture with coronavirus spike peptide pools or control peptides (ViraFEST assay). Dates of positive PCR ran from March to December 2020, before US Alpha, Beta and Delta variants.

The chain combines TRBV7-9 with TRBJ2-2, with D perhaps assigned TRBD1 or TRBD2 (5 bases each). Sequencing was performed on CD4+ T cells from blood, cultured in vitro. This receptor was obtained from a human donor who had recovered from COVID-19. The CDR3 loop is CASSQGGGRAGELFF. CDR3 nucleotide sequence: TGTGCCAGCAGCCAGGGTGGAGGACGAGCCGGGGAGCTGTTTTTT.